This TCR beta chain is from a study of blood T cell repertoires in COVID-19. Looking at the study overall: The United States, Italy and Spain were the sources of the acute and convalescent COVID-19 samples.

Sequenced by immunoSEQ multiplex PCR; TCRdb stores in-frame clones only, minus some. This table has 400,000 or so clones, approximately 90% appearing once. Trimming shortened V by 4 bases and J by 7 bases, and 17 bases separated the two germline ends. Germline lookup yields CDR1 LGHDT and CDR2 YNNKEL (reference sequence). This CDR3 comprises 14 residues. This clonotype originated in a woman between 40 and 50 years old with COVID-19, enrolled during active disease. This chain links TRBV3-1 (or the pseudogene TRBV3-2) with TRBJ2-7, with D perhaps TRBD2 (5 bases). Sequences were obtained from peripheral blood. The CDR3 here is CASSPGRGFEEQYF. CDR3 bases: TGTGCCAGCAGCCCCGGACGGGGATTCGAGGAGCAGTACTTC.